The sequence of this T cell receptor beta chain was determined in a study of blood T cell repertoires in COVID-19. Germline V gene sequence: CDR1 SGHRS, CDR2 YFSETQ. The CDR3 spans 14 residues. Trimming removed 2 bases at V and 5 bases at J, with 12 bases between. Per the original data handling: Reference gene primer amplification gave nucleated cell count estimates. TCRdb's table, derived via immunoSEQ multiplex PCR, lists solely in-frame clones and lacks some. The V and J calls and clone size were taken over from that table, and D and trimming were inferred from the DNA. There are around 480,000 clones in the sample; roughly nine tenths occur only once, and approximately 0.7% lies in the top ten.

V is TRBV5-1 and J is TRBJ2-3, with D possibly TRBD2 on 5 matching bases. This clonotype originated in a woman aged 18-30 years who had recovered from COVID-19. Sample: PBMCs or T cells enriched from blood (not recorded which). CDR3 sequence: CASSFESRGDTQYF. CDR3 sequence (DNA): TGCGCCAGCAGCTTCGAGTCTCGGGGAGATACGCAGTATTTT. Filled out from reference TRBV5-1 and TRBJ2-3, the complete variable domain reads KAGVTQTPRYLIKTRGQQVTLSCSPISGHRSVSWYQQTPGQGLQFLFEYFSETQRNKGNFPGRFSGRQFSNSRSEMNVSTLELGDSALYLCASSFESRGDTQYFGPGTRLTVL.